The T cell receptor beta chain described here comes from a study of T-cell reconstitution after alpha-beta-depleted transplantation in children (dated by TCRdb to between 2015 and 2016). Describing the broader study: Using TCR repertoire profiling, the study followed T-cell immune reconstitution in a quantitative way in children after TCRalphabeta/CD19-depleted allogeneic hematopoietic cell transplantation. Broader findings and caveats from the paper: The high TCRbeta diversity at day 60 in some patients was ascribed to recipient T cells and intrathymic progenitors that had survived conditioning. The frequencies of hyperexpanded clones fell over the following months, and after one year, T-cell counts and TCRbeta diversity were mostly attributed to newly produced T cells. The apparently early alphabetaT-cell count recovery about two months after transplant was reportedly dependent on only several hundred rapidly expanded clones derived from non-depleted graft cells.

Trimming leaves V shorter by 0 bases and J shorter by 4 bases, with the junction holding 8 bases beyond the gene matches. The germline V gene provides CDR1 SGHAT and CDR2 FQNNGV. The CDR3 has 17 amino acids, counting both end residues. Just the 51-base CDR3 DNA is kept, in frame starting at base 1. A word on this clonotype: Its specific antigen is unknown. Lacking the conserved final phenylalanine or tryptophan, this CDR3 likely reflects a read error.

The receptor library was made with PCR. For sequencing, an Illumina HiSeq 2500 was employed. TCR libraries were prepared with molecular barcoding, using unique molecular identifiers to normalize TCRbeta repertoire quantification. TCRdb reanalyzed the raw reads on its own, using fastp at Q25 for trimming and MiXCR for clone calling, and kept in-frame beta chains. Every CDR3 protein is listed once, alongside the most common genes and DNA of its rows. The sample records about 97,000 distinct CDR3 sequences, 5% to 6% of which are singletons. The ten largest clones represent around 5.6% of the sample. Explained via the paper, the time point label denotes: day 60 (about 2 months) after transplantation. According to the study, the label for this sample's treatment or condition signals: allogeneic hematopoietic cell transplantation with graft depleted of TCRalphabeta T cells and CD19 B cells. The children who served as transplant recipients had been given grafts of TCRalphabeta/CD19-depleted allogeneic hematopoietic cells.

Rearrangement joined TRBV11-2 to TRBJ1-2; 10 bases in the junction line up with TRBD1. This TCR was sampled from a female patient aged 2-15 years who had a stem cell transplant for Fanconi anemia, so the T cells may come from the graft donor. Specimen: PBMCs, mostly from graft donor cells, collected 60 days after TCRalphabeta/CD19-depleted stem cell transplant. The CDR3 in this case is CASSLDTGTGALYGYTC. The bases are TGTGCCAGCAGCTTAGATACCGGGACAGGGGCGCTCTATGGCTACACCTGC.